This T cell receptor (beta chain) was retrieved from a study of blood T cell repertoires in COVID-19. About the study: Researchers got acute and convalescent COVID-19 samples from the United States, Italy and Spain. Sources were T cells, B-cell-depleted T cells, or PBMCs; the material itself was cDNA or gDNA.

The CDR3 totals 14 residues. CDR1 and CDR2 (germline): MNHEY, SVGAGI. The V and J ends lost 0 bases and 10 bases respectively, with 10 bases between them. In the original workflow: Estimation of nucleated cell counts was performed using reference gene primer amplification. The method was immunoSEQ multiplex PCR; TCRdb's version includes in-frame clones alone and lacks a portion of them. For V, J and clone size, that table is used; D and trimming come from the DNA. Here the sample spans around 200,000 clones, around nine tenths being singletons. This clone was observed a few times. The receptor was derived from a man in his sixties who had recovered from COVID-19. The rearrangement joins TRBV6-5 to TRBJ1-6; weak D call: TRBD1 (5 bases). Sequencing used peripheral blood. The CDR3 nucleotides read TGTGCCAGCAGTTACTCTCGGGGGGACTCACCCCTCCACTTT. It yields the protein CASSYSRGDSPLHF.